The 6 T cell receptor beta chains in this list originate from one sample, sequenced in a study of CD8+ T cells in alopecia areata. TCR sequencing used cDNA made by reverse transcription of extracted RNA. The protocol was immunoSEQ multiplex PCR, while the TCRdb copy is restricted to in-frame clones and leaves out a portion. Of about 190,000 clones listed, more than 50% were seen once; the top ten hold 0.85% to 1.3%. Treatment in this sample: oral pan-JAK inhibitor, 5-10 mg twice daily. The source was CD4+ T cells sorted from blood, collected at week 24, from a patient treated with tofacitinib. These receptors all come from a human donor with alopecia areata.

The sample holds many counts of this clone. The V call is TRBV5-1, the J call TRBJ2-3, with 8 bases matching TRBD1. CDR3 length: 16 residues. Trimming at V came to 4 bases and at J to 1 base, leaving 8 bases not matched to a gene. Germline V gives CDR1 SGHRS, CDR2 YFSETQ. CDR3 loop: CASSPSPGQGTDTQYF. The CDR3 region has the DNA TGCGCCAGCAGCCCGTCCCCGGGACAGGGCACAGATACGCAGTATTTT. Full variable domain (missing parts from reference TRBV5-1 and TRBJ2-3): KAGVTQTPRYLIKTRGQQVTLSCSPISGHRSVSWYQQTPGQGLQFLFEYFSETQRNKGNFPGRFSGRQFSNSRSEMNVSTLELGDSALYLCASSPSPGQGTDTQYFGPGTRLTVL.

This chain links TRBV10-3 with TRBJ1-1; maybe TRBD1 (5 bases). The germline V gene has CDR1 ENHRY and CDR2 SYGVKD. V lost 9 bases, J lost 10 bases, and 21 bases lay in between. The CDR3 spans 13 residues. The CDR3: CAIGDRMADGAFF. In DNA form, the CDR3 reads TGTGCCATTGGGGACCGTATGGCCGATGGAGCTTTCTTT.

The V call is TRBV7-8, the J call TRBJ2-2; TRBD2 is a possible D gene (5 bases). Trimming removed 1 base from V and 3 bases from J, with 18 bases in between. Germline assignment: CDR1 SGHVS and CDR2 FQNEAQ. The CDR3 spans 18 residues. The CDR3: CASSLGFRASRDTGELFF. The CDR3 DNA sequence: TGTGCCAGCAGCTTAGGTTTCCGGGCTAGCCGAGACACCGGGGAGCTGTTTTTT.

The rearrangement links TRBV29-1 to TRBJ1-1; D unresolved. Trimming pared 4 bases from V and 10 bases from J, leaving 19 bases between. The CDR3 loop spans 13 amino acids. Per germline, CDR1 SQVTM and CDR2 ANQGSEA. The CDR3 is CSVGKVFTAGAFF. CDR3 coding DNA: TGCAGCGTTGGGAAGGTTTTTACGGCGGGAGCTTTCTTT.

The rearrangement links TRBV7-2 to TRBJ1-2; 7 bases line up with TRBD1. The CDR3 spans 14 residues. The germline V gene has CDR1 SGHTA and CDR2 FQGNSA. J gave up 7 bases and V 1 base, and 6 bases lay outside the gene matches. The CDR3 coding sequence is TGTGCCAGCAGCTTAGACACAGGGGACCCTGGCTACACCTTC. Amino acid sequence: CASSLDTGDPGYTF.

The gene calls are TRBV11-3 and TRBJ2-2; D gene unclear. Germline CDR1 is SGHNT and CDR2 is YENEEA. The CDR3 sequence is 16 residues long. Trimming removed 7 bases from V and 1 base from J, with 16 bases in between. This chain's CDR3 is CASTLEVSKNTGELFF. CDR3 bases: TGTGCCAGCACCCTAGAGGTTTCTAAGAACACCGGGGAGCTGTTTTTT.